A single sample is the source of the 10 T cell receptor beta chains below, sequenced in a study of radiotherapy plus CTLA-4 blockade in lung cancer. Here immunoSEQ multiplex PCR was the method, and the copy in TCRdb shows in-frame clones only, minus some. The repertoire includes about 80,000 clones, 78% of them detected once, and approximately 24% sits in the top ten. The source was peripheral blood, collected from a patient treated with radiotherapy plus ipilimumab. These receptors originate from a human donor with non-small cell lung cancer whose response to radiotherapy plus ipilimumab could not be evaluated. Some clones in this sample may be carry-over from other donors' samples.

This chain links TRBV15 with TRBJ2-3, with D possibly matching TRBD2 (6 bases). The CDR3 consists of 15 residues. V dropped 4 bases and J dropped 0 bases, with 11 bases sitting between them. CDR1 is LNHNV and CDR2 is YYDKDF in the germline V gene (reference sequence). CDR3 in amino acids: CATSTRRGSTDTQYF. The CDR3 DNA reads as TGTGCCACCAGCACCCGGAGGGGAAGCACAGATACGCAGTATTTT. The full variable domain, with the rest looked up from reference TRBV15 and TRBJ2-3, is DAMVIQNPRYQVTQFGKPVTLSCSQTLNHNVMYWYQQKSSQAPKLLFHYYDKDFNNEADTPDNFQSRRPNTSFCFLDIRSPGLGDTAMYLCATSTRRGSTDTQYFGPGTRLTVL.

The V call is TRBV14, the J call TRBJ2-2; 8 positions agree with TRBD1. From germline, CDR1 is SGHDN and CDR2 FVKESK. V was clipped by 4 bases and J by 6 bases; unmatched bases: 1. The CDR3 spans 13 residues. The DNA for the CDR3 is TGTGCCAGCAGCCGACAGGGGTCCGGGGAGCTGTTTTTT. The encoded protein is CASSRQGSGELFF.

This chain uses TRBV6-1 with TRBJ1-5; D is undetermined. The CDR3 contains 9 residues. The V and J ends lost 9 bases and 7 bases respectively, with 4 bases between them. Germline V CDR1 and CDR2: MNHNS, SASEGT. The CDR3 reads CASLQPQHF. CDR3 nucleotide sequence: TGTGCCAGTCTGCAGCCCCAGCATTTT.

The genes are TRBV5-6 and TRBJ2-4; the match to TRBD2 covers 10 bases. Losses at the gene ends were 1 base for V and 7 bases for J; bases not matched to a gene: 5. This CDR3 spans 15 amino acids. The germline gives CDR1 SGHDT, CDR2 YYEEEE. The CDR3 nucleotides read TGTGCCAGCAGCTTGTGGGGGACTAGCGATAACATTCAGTACTTC. Translating gives CASSLWGTSDNIQYF.

V usage is TRBV4-3 and J usage is TRBJ2-5; 10 bases line up with TRBD1. Germline V gene sequence: CDR1 LGHNA, CDR2 YSLEER. The V segment lost 3 bases and the J segment 4 bases; nucleotides outside the gene matches: 8. The CDR3 loop spans 16 amino acids. The CDR3 region is CASSQGMDRGGETQYF. CDR3 in DNA: TGCGCCAGCAGCCAGGGAATGGACAGGGGGGGAGAGACCCAGTACTTC.

The chain has TRBV9 and TRBJ1-3; D possibly corresponds to TRBD1 (5 bases). This CDR3 comprises 14 residues. Between the trimmed V and J ends, which lost 5 bases and 2 bases, there was a span of 11 bases. Germline CDR1 and CDR2: SGDLS and YYNGEE. CDR3 sequence: CASSGRAAGNTIYF. DNA for the CDR3: TGTGCCAGCAGTGGCAGGGCCGCTGGAAACACCATATATTTT.

V and J are TRBV27 and TRBJ2-5; a weak D match, TRBD2 (7 bases). The assigned J gene may be wrong: the sequence end matches TRBJ2-7 better. In germline, CDR1 is MNHEY, CDR2 SMNVEV (reference sequence). The CDR3 length is 14 residues. The CDR3 region has the DNA TGTGCCAGCAGTTTGCGGGGGCCGTCCTACGAGCAGTACTTC. Protein: CASSLRGPSYEQYF.

This chain connects TRBV6-1 to TRBJ1-6; D perhaps matches TRBD1 (5 bases). The CDR3 runs 12 residues. V was pared by 5 bases and J by 9 bases, with 8 bases between. Germline lookup yields CDR1 MNHNS and CDR2 SASEGT. CDR3 nucleotide sequence: TGTGCCAGCAGTTGGGGACTTTCACCCCTCCACTTT. Residues: CASSWGLSPLHF.

This chain connects TRBV6-5 to TRBJ1-2; D may be TRBD1 (5 bases). Trimming stripped 6 bases from V and 7 bases from J, with 18 bases between. The CDR3 loop spans 14 amino acids. The germline CDR1 and CDR2 sequences are MNHEY and SVGAGI. The CDR3, as DNA: TGTGCCAGCAGAACGATGGGGGGTTTTGGTGGCTACACCTTC. This encodes CASRTMGGFGGYTF.

The rearrangement links TRBV2 to TRBJ1-1, with 7 bases aligning to TRBD1. Trimming took 5 bases from V and 5 from J; bases not matched to a gene: 17. This CDR3 is 17 amino acids long. The germline CDR1 and CDR2 sequences are SNHLY and FYNNEI. This CDR3 is CASSTTGASVEGTEAFF. The CDR3 bases are TGTGCCAGCAGTACTACAGGGGCCTCAGTCGAAGGGACTGAAGCTTTCTTT.